This is a list of T cell receptor beta chains from one sample in a study of shared clonotypes between healthy human individuals. Sequenced by immunoSEQ multiplex PCR; TCRdb stores in-frame clones only, minus some. The sample carries about 2 million clones, 95% recorded once. Sequencing was carried out using naive CD4+ T cells sorted from blood. The receptors come from a man younger than 35 in good health. Both conserved end residues are part of each CDR3. The D gene is left open where the match is weak. Expanded clones get a size class; other rows say once, few or many, or leave the size out.

CDR3nt: TGTGCCAGCAGTGACAGGGACCAGCCCCAGCATTTT
CDR3aa: CASSDRDQPQHF
d_gene: TRBD1
j_gene: TRBJ1-5
abundance: once
v_gene: TRBV5-4

CDR3nt: TGTGCCAGCAAGGGGGGGGACAGTCCCTACGAGCAGTACTTC
CDR3aa: CASKGGDSPYEQYF
d_gene: .
j_gene: TRBJ2-7
abundance: .
v_gene: TRBV6-5

CDR3nt: TGTGCCAGCAAACGGGAGACGACAGATACGCAGTATTTT
CDR3aa: CASKRETTDTQYF
d_gene: .
j_gene: TRBJ2-3
abundance: .
v_gene: TRBV2

CDR3nt: TGTGCCAGCACCACTAGCGGGGCCTACAATGAGCAGTTCTTC
CDR3aa: CASTTSGAYNEQFF
d_gene: TRBD2
j_gene: TRBJ2-1
abundance: .
v_gene: TRBV6-1

CDR3nt: TGTGCCAGCAACCGGGACAGGGCAGATACGCAGTATTTT
CDR3aa: CASNRDRADTQYF
d_gene: TRBD1
j_gene: TRBJ2-3
abundance: .
v_gene: TRBV6-1

CDR3nt: TGTGCCAGCAGGCTGGGCCCGTGGCAAGAGACCCAGTACTTC
CDR3aa: CASRLGPWQETQYF
d_gene: .
j_gene: TRBJ2-5
abundance: few
v_gene: TRBV6-1

CDR3nt: TGTGCCAGCAGTTACTCCCGGACGGACAATGAAAAACTGTTTTTT
CDR3aa: CASSYSRTDNEKLFF
d_gene: .
j_gene: TRBJ1-4
abundance: .
v_gene: TRBV6-5

CDR3nt: TGTGCCAGCAGTTACTTGGGACAGGGGGAGACCCAGTACTTC
CDR3aa: CASSYLGQGETQYF
d_gene: TRBD1
j_gene: TRBJ2-5
abundance: .
v_gene: TRBV6-5

CDR3nt: TGTGCCATCAGTGAGGACAGTACAGGCTCCTACGAGCAGTACTTC
CDR3aa: CAISEDSTGSYEQYF
d_gene: .
j_gene: TRBJ2-7
abundance: .
v_gene: TRBV10-3

CDR3nt: TGTGCCAGCAGCCCGGCCGGGACAGGTCGGATCGGGGAGCTGTTTTTT
CDR3aa: CASSPAGTGRIGELFF
d_gene: TRBD1
j_gene: TRBJ2-2
abundance: .
v_gene: TRBV5-6

CDR3nt: TGTGCCAGCATTACCAGGGGAGGCGGCAATCAGCCCCAGCATTTT
CDR3aa: CASITRGGGNQPQHF
d_gene: .
j_gene: TRBJ1-5
abundance: .
v_gene: TRBV6-1

CDR3nt: TGTGCCAGCAGCCTCCGACAGGGGAGAGCTGAAGCTTTCTTT
CDR3aa: CASSLRQGRAEAFF
d_gene: TRBD1
j_gene: TRBJ1-1
abundance: .
v_gene: TRBV7-9

CDR3nt: TGCGCCAGCAGCTTGGACAGGCCAGGACTGAACACTGAAGCTTTCTTT
CDR3aa: CASSLDRPGLNTEAFF
d_gene: .
j_gene: TRBJ1-1
abundance: .
v_gene: TRBV5-1

CDR3nt: TGCGCCAGCAGTGCTTTCCCTGCTTCCTACGAGCAGTACTTC
CDR3aa: CASSAFPASYEQYF
d_gene: .
j_gene: TRBJ2-7
abundance: .
v_gene: TRBV10-1

CDR3nt: TGTGCCAGCAGCGGCCCCTCTGGGGCCAACGTCCTGACTTTC
CDR3aa: CASSGPSGANVLTF
d_gene: .
j_gene: TRBJ2-6
abundance: .
v_gene: TRBV5-6

CDR3nt: TGCAGCGTGGCACAGGGCCCGAGCACAGATACGCAGTATTTT
CDR3aa: CSVAQGPSTDTQYF
d_gene: .
j_gene: TRBJ2-3
abundance: .
v_gene: TRBV29-1

CDR3nt: TGTGCCAGCAGCCCGACAGGGATAAGAAACAATGAGCAGTTCTTC
CDR3aa: CASSPTGIRNNEQFF
d_gene: TRBD1
j_gene: TRBJ2-1
abundance: .
v_gene: TRBV2

CDR3nt: TGTGCCAGCAGGGGGACAGGGCCCAACGAAAAACTGTTTTTT
CDR3aa: CASRGTGPNEKLFF
d_gene: TRBD1
j_gene: TRBJ1-4
abundance: .
v_gene: TRBV7-9

CDR3nt: TGTGCCAGTAGTATTATGGTTGGGCTCCCGGGGTATAATTCACCCCTCCACTTT
CDR3aa: CASSIMVGLPGYNSPLHF
d_gene: .
j_gene: TRBJ1-6
abundance: .
v_gene: TRBV19

CDR3nt: TGTGCCAGCAGCCAAGCGGTAGGACTAGCGGGCCAAGAGACCCAGTACTTC
CDR3aa: CASSQAVGLAGQETQYF
d_gene: TRBD2
j_gene: TRBJ2-5
abundance: .
v_gene: TRBV14

CDR3nt: TGTGCCTGCAGGGGCCCACAGGGGGCGGGCACTGAAGCTTTCTTT
CDR3aa: CACRGPQGAGTEAFF
d_gene: TRBD1
j_gene: TRBJ1-1
abundance: .
v_gene: TRBV10-3

CDR3nt: TGTGCCAGCAGCGGGGACTCGTTTCTCTACAATGAGCAGTTCTTC
CDR3aa: CASSGDSFLYNEQFF
d_gene: .
j_gene: TRBJ2-1
abundance: .
v_gene: TRBV25-1

CDR3nt: TGTGCCAGCAGTGACTCAGCGGTAACACCCGGGGAGCTGTTTTTT
CDR3aa: CASSDSAVTPGELFF
d_gene: .
j_gene: TRBJ2-2
abundance: once
v_gene: TRBV6-4

CDR3nt: TGTGCCAGCAGTGAAGTCGGCAGAGGCTACTTC
CDR3aa: CASSEVGRGYF
d_gene: .
j_gene: TRBJ2-7
abundance: .
v_gene: TRBV2

CDR3nt: TGTGCCAGCAGCCAAGGGTTGTCCTATAATTCACCCCTCCACTTT
CDR3aa: CASSQGLSYNSPLHF
d_gene: .
j_gene: TRBJ1-6
abundance: .
v_gene: TRBV14

CDR3nt: TGTGCCAGCAGCCCCGGGGGTGGCAATCAGCCCCAGCATTTT
CDR3aa: CASSPGGGNQPQHF
d_gene: .
j_gene: TRBJ1-5
abundance: few
v_gene: TRBV7-9

CDR3nt: TGTGCCAGCTCACCAATAGCGGGATCCTCCTACGAGCAGTACTTC
CDR3aa: CASSPIAGSSYEQYF
d_gene: TRBD2
j_gene: TRBJ2-7
abundance: .
v_gene: TRBV18

CDR3nt: TGTGCCAGCAGCTCCACTGTGACTAGCGGAGCCCAAGAGACCCAGTACTTC
CDR3aa: CASSSTVTSGAQETQYF
d_gene: TRBD2
j_gene: TRBJ2-5
abundance: .
v_gene: TRBV7-2